This T cell receptor (beta chain) comes out of a study of blood T cells in healthy people across ages. For the second PCR, which ran for about 7 to 11 cycles, a sample-barcoded 5' primer and a J-beta primer mix were used. TCRdb reprocessed the 5' RACE reads via MiXCR and lists one record per CDR3 protein. The sample lists 540,000 or so distinct CDR3 sequences, more than 20% occurring once. The sample holds a few counts of this clonotype. J lost 4 bases, V lost 5 bases, and 5 bases had no gene match. CDR3 length: 16 residues. In germline, CDR1 is KGHDR, CDR2 SFDVKD. These data also formed part of another study, on T cells of mothers and their children.

Sequencing was carried out using blood. This chain connects TRBV24-1 to TRBJ2-3, with TRBD2 identical over 13 bases. The clonotype was recovered from a boy younger than 18 in good health. CDR3 protein: CATSGEGLAGADTQYF. CDR3 coding DNA: TGTGCCACCAGTGGGGAAGGACTAGCGGGAGCAGATACGCAGTATTTT.